Following are 20 T cell receptor beta chains from one sample sequenced in a study of human T cells and chemical hapten exposure. Unfractionated whole blood was the source from which total RNA was extracted. TCRdb re-called the 5' RACE reads with MiXCR, one entry per CDR3 protein. The sample records some 150,000 distinct CDR3 sequences, 4.1% being singletons. All receptors derive from a female donor in good health.

This clonotype was detected ten times or more. The gene calls are TRBV7-2 and TRBJ1-1; unclear D gene. The length of the CDR3 is 12 residues. The germline gives CDR1 SGHTA, CDR2 FQGNSA. The V and J ends lost 1 base and 7 bases respectively, with 7 bases between them. In DNA form, the CDR3 reads TGTGCCAGCAGCTTAGTTTGGGTTGAAGCTTTCTTT. This codes for CASSLVWVEAFF.

This clonotype has just a few counts. V usage is TRBV18 and J usage is TRBJ1-1, with D uncertain. V was cut by 7 bases and J by 1 base, with 13 bases left in between. CDR1 is KGHSH and CDR2 is LQKENI in the germline V gene. The CDR3 length is 14 residues. Here the CDR3 DNA reads TGTGCCAGCTACCCCTCTTCATCGAACACTGAAGCTTTCTTT. Its protein is CASYPSSSNTEAFF. Looking up the rest from reference TRBV18 and TRBJ1-1 gives the full variable domain: NAGVMQNPRHLVRRRGQEARLRCSPMKGHSHVYWYRQLPEEGLKFMVYLQKENIIDESGMPKERFSAEFPKEGPSILRIQQVVRGDSAAYFCASYPSSSNTEAFFGQGTRLTVV.

This clonotype was counted many times. The genes are TRBV6-2 or TRBV6-3 and TRBJ1-1; D might be TRBD1 (5 bases). Trimming removed 2 bases at V and 8 bases at J, with 24 bases between. The CDR3 is 17 residues long. CDR1 MNHEY and CDR2 SVGEGT come from the germline V gene. The CDR3: CASSYLRQANFGGEAFF. Here the CDR3 DNA reads TGTGCCAGCAGTTACCTCAGGCAGGCTAACTTCGGGGGGGAAGCTTTCTTT.

This clonotype was observed many times. The rearrangement links TRBV7-9 to TRBJ1-1, with D possibly being TRBD1 (6 bases). This CDR3 has 13 residues. CDR1 and CDR2 from the germline V gene are SEHNR and FQNEAQ (reference sequence). The V and J ends lost 5 bases and 4 bases respectively, with 11 bases between them. The CDR3, as DNA: TGTGCCAGCAGCACCAAAGGGGGCACTGAAGCTTTCTTT. Translating gives CASSTKGGTEAFF.

This clonotype was seen many times. V and J are TRBV2 and TRBJ1-2; D gene ambiguous. The CDR3 has 11 residues. Looked up from germline, CDR1 is SNHLY and CDR2 is FYNNEI. V gave up 8 bases and J gave up 3 bases, with 7 bases separating them. The DNA of the CDR3 is TGTGCCAGCGGGAGGGACTATGGCTACACCTTC. Translating it yields CASGRDYGYTF.

V and J are TRBV20-1 and TRBJ1-5; D might be TRBD1 (5 bases). CDR1 is DFQATT, CDR2 SNEGSKA, per germline (reference sequence). V was shortened by 0 bases and J by 5 bases, with 14 bases between the two germline ends. The CDR3 covers 15 residues. The CDR3 protein is CSARDRGRGDQPQHF. CDR3 nucleotide sequence: TGCAGTGCTAGAGATCGGGGACGCGGGGATCAGCCCCAGCATTTT.

This clonotype was picked up many times. V is TRBV5-4 and J is TRBJ1-1; no clear D. The CDR3 length is 16 residues. The V gene lost 0 bases and the J gene lost 1 base, with 13 bases spanning the gap. CDR1 is SGHNT, CDR2 YYREEE, per germline (reference sequence). The chain's CDR3 is CASSLALELGNTEAFF. Here the CDR3 DNA reads TGTGCCAGCAGCTTGGCCTTAGAGCTGGGGAACACTGAAGCTTTCTTT.

This clonotype appeared many times. The chain couples TRBV7-2 to TRBJ1-6; unclear D gene. Germline V CDR1 and CDR2: SGHTA, FQGNSA. V was pared by 3 bases and J by 0 bases, with 15 bases between. This CDR3 is 18 amino acids long. In DNA, the CDR3 is TGTGCCAGCAGCTTTAGGAGAGCGTCCAGCTCCTATAATTCACCCCTCCACTTT. Protein: CASSFRRASSSYNSPLHF.

This clonotype was recorded many times. The V call is TRBV5-1, the J call TRBJ2-2; possible D gene TRBD1, 6 bases. Between the trimmed V and J ends, which lost 4 bases and 1 base, there was a span of 11 bases. Per the germline V gene, CDR1 is SGHRS and CDR2 is YFSETQ. The CDR3 totals 15 residues. As DNA, the CDR3 is TGCGCCAGCAGCCCGGGACATCGGAACACCGGGGAGCTGTTTTTT. Translation: CASSPGHRNTGELFF. The full variable domain, in which reference TRBV5-1 and TRBJ2-2 provide the parts outside the CDR3, is KAGVTQTPRYLIKTRGQQVTLSCSPISGHRSVSWYQQTPGQGLQFLFEYFSETQRNKGNFPGRFSGRQFSNSRSEMNVSTLELGDSALYLCASSPGHRNTGELFFGEGSRLTVL.

This clonotype was found many times. The J gene is TRBJ2-3, the V gene TRBV20-1; D unclear. Looked up from germline, CDR1 is DFQATT and CDR2 is SNEGSKA (reference sequence). CDR3 length: 12 residues. V was trimmed by 0 bases and J by 6 bases, leaving 7 bases between them. The CDR3 loop is CSARDGRDTQYF. The CDR3 nucleotides read TGCAGTGCTAGAGATGGCCGGGATACGCAGTATTTT.

This clonotype was observed a handful of times. The chain has TRBV7-2 and TRBJ2-4, with D possibly being TRBD1 (6 bases). Trimming cost V 3 bases and J 3 bases, with 18 bases left between them. Germline V gene sequence: CDR1 SGHTA, CDR2 FQGNSA. This CDR3 region has 17 residues. The DNA for the CDR3 is TGTGCCAGCAGCTTCGGACAGCCAGCTCGGGGCAAAAACATTCAGTACTTC. Translated: CASSFGQPARGKNIQYF.

This clonotype was seen ten or more times. The V gene is TRBV28, the J gene TRBJ1-4, with a tentative D call TRBD1 (5 bases). Per germline, CDR1 MDHEN and CDR2 SYDVKM. This CDR3 has 14 amino acids. The V and J ends lost 2 bases and 12 bases respectively, with 16 bases between them. This chain's CDR3 is CASSLVGTDAQLFF. The CDR3 DNA is TGTGCCAGCAGTTTAGTAGGGACGGACGCTCAACTGTTTTTT.

This clonotype has ten or more counts. V is TRBV7-2 and J is TRBJ1-1; D gene uncertain. V lost 6 bases to trimming and J lost 5 bases, with 13 bases between them. The CDR3 is 13 residues long. Looked up from germline, CDR1 is SGHTA and CDR2 is FQGNSA. The CDR3 region has the DNA TGTGCCAGCAGTTGGGTGTTTGGAACTGAAGCTTTCTTT. Residues: CASSWVFGTEAFF.

This clonotype showed up many times. This chain uses TRBV12-3 or TRBV12-4 with TRBJ2-5; 8 bases agree with TRBD1. The V segment lost 5 bases and the J segment 1 base; nucleotides outside the gene matches: 6. The CDR3 contains 15 residues. The chain's CDR3 is CASSQDRGGQETQYF. CDR3 coding DNA: TGTGCCAGCAGTCAAGACAGGGGCGGCCAAGAGACCCAGTACTTC.

This clonotype was found many times. The V gene is TRBV3-1, the J gene TRBJ2-3; a weak D match, TRBD2 (7 bases). V shed 4 bases and J shed 7 bases, with 24 bases lying between them. CDR3 length equals 17 residues. CDR1 is LGHDT and CDR2 is YNNKEL in the germline V gene (reference sequence). The DNA of the CDR3 is TGTGCCAGCAGCCCCCCACGTTCGAGGGGGGGCTTTAATACGCAGTATTTT. It yields the protein CASSPPRSRGGFNTQYF.

This clonotype was recorded at least ten times. The CDR3 region is CSARWHGGNQPQHF. The DNA of the CDR3 is TGCAGTGCTAGGTGGCACGGAGGCAATCAGCCCCAGCATTTT. The chain employs TRBV20-1 and TRBJ1-5; D remains unclear. From germline, CDR1 is DFQATT and CDR2 SNEGSKA (reference sequence). The ends were cut back, 3 bases at V and 2 bases at J, with 11 bases in the middle. The CDR3 has 14 amino acids.

This clonotype was detected only a few times. V and J are TRBV7-9 and TRBJ2-1; weak D call: TRBD2 (5 bases). Germline V gives CDR1 SEHNR, CDR2 FQNEAQ (reference sequence). The germline V and J ends were trimmed by 5 bases and 10 bases, with 18 bases remaining between them. The CDR3 loop spans 14 amino acids. Here the CDR3 DNA reads TGTGCCAGCAGCCCCGTACGGGGTCTACTCGAGCAGTTCTTC. This codes for CASSPVRGLLEQFF. The whole variable domain, filled in from reference TRBV7-9 and TRBJ2-1, reads DTGVSQNPRHKITKRGQNVTFRCDPISEHNRLYWYRQTLGQGPEFLTYFQNEAQLEKSRLLSDRFSAERPKGSFSTLEIQRTEQGDSAMYLCASSPVRGLLEQFFGPGTRLTVL.

About this clonotype itself: Its ends do not fully match the called genes, so a read error is possible. The V call is TRBV12-3 or TRBV12-4, the J call TRBJ2-1, with D possibly TRBD2 on 5 matching bases. The CDR3 length is 17 residues. The CDR3 sequence: CASRQYEAASSYNEQIF. The CDR3 DNA is TGTGCCAGCAGACAGTACGAAGCGGCGAGCTCCTACAATGAGCAGATCTTC.

This sequence joins TRBV12-3 or TRBV12-4 and TRBJ1-2; D is ambiguous. CDR3 length equals 15 residues. V lost 3 bases and J lost 0, with 11 bases in between. CDR3 protein: CASSLGQEANYGYTF. The DNA of the CDR3 is TGTGCCAGCAGTTTGGGTCAGGAAGCTAACTATGGCTACACCTTC.

This clonotype has a count of ten or more. The chain recombines TRBV20-1 with TRBJ1-4, with D possibly TRBD1 on 5 matching bases. This CDR3 spans 14 amino acids. Trimming left V 5 bases short and J 7 bases short, with 17 bases between. CDR1 is DFQATT, CDR2 SNEGSKA, per germline (reference sequence). The CDR3 sequence: CSAYPRGSVEKLFF. The CDR3 bases are TGCAGTGCTTACCCCCGGGGGAGCGTTGAAAAACTGTTTTTT.